These T cell receptor beta chains were read from a single sample in a study of blood T cell repertoires in COVID-19. Profiling relied on immunoSEQ multiplex PCR, and the TCRdb table lists in-frame clones only, not all of them. The data show roughly 100,000 clones, roughly 92% seen once. Sequences were obtained from peripheral blood. The receptors derive from a woman between 50 and 59 years old with COVID-19, enrolled during active disease. The CDR3 runs from the conserved cysteine through the conserved F or W. The order of the fields is D gene, V gene, clone size, J gene, CDR3 protein, CDR3 DNA. D genes are given only for firm matches. Size tells how often a clone was seen (once, few, many) or the class of an expanded clone, and some rows leave it out.

.	TRBV2	.	TRBJ1-1	CASRGLRAFF	TGTGCCAGCAGGGGACTTAGAGCTTTCTTT
TRBD1	TRBV19	once	TRBJ1-6	CASSFPGTGDSPLHF	TGTGCCAGTAGTTTCCCCGGGACAGGGGATTCACCCCTCCACTTT
.	TRBV11-2	.	TRBJ1-2	CASTPGGVGYGYTF	TGTGCCAGCACACCCGGGGGGGTGGGCTATGGCTACACCTTC
.	TRBV11-3	.	TRBJ2-3	CASSLGHGVAGARDTQYF	TGTGCCAGCAGCTTGGGGCACGGCGTTGCGGGGGCGAGAGATACGCAGTATTTT
TRBD1	TRBV2	.	TRBJ2-1	CASSLGQAAYNEQFF	TGTGCCAGCAGTCTGGGACAGGCTGCCTACAATGAGCAGTTCTTC
.	TRBV20-1	.	TRBJ2-3	CSAGHTDTQYF	TGCAGTGCTGGACACACAGATACGCAGTATTTT
.	TRBV30	.	TRBJ2-7	CAWSTIGVSSYEQYF	TGTGCCTGGAGTACGATAGGGGTAAGCTCCTACGAGCAGTACTTC
.	TRBV10-2	.	TRBJ2-2	CASSVLVGGANTGELFF	TGCGCCAGCAGTGTCCTCGTCGGCGGGGCGAACACCGGGGAGCTGTTTTTT
.	TRBV20-1	.	TRBJ2-7	CSARGPRGQYF	TGCAGTGCTAGAGGGCCTCGGGGACAGTACTTC
.	TRBV11-2	.	TRBJ1-3	CASSLEIWGLVGNTIYF	TGTGCCAGCAGCTTAGAGATTTGGGGGCTCGTTGGAAACACCATATATTTT
TRBD1	TRBV27	.	TRBJ2-3	CASSLSTGTGGWDTQYF	TGTGCCAGCAGTTTATCGACAGGGACAGGGGGCTGGGATACGCAGTATTTT
.	TRBV6-5	.	TRBJ1-3	CASRDIDSPGNTIYF	TGTGCCAGCAGAGATATAGACAGTCCGGGAAACACCATATATTTT
.	TRBV10-3	few	TRBJ1-5	CAISESTSQPQHF	TGTGCCATCAGTGAATCAACAAGTCAGCCCCAGCATTTT
.	TRBV6-5	.	TRBJ2-7	CASSRVPTPEQYF	TGTGCCAGCAGCCGGGTCCCTACGCCCGAGCAGTACTTC
TRBD1	TRBV4-3	.	TRBJ2-2	CASSQGTGNTGELFF	TGCGCCAGCAGCCAAGGGACAGGGAACACCGGGGAGCTGTTTTTT
.	TRBV11-2	.	TRBJ1-6	CASSLDPLFSYNSPLHF	TGTGCCAGCAGCTTAGATCCGTTGTTCTCCTATAATTCACCCCTCCACTTT
.	TRBV7-9	.	TRBJ2-2	CASSDQGPGELFF	TGTGCCAGCAGCGATCAGGGGCCCGGGGAGCTGTTTTTT
TRBD1	TRBV6-2/TRBV6-3	.	TRBJ1-1	CASSIPGGTEAFF	TGTGCCAGCAGCATCCCAGGGGGCACTGAAGCTTTCTTT
.	TRBV21-1	.	TRBJ1-6	CASSKPSPWDRAKALHF	TGTGCCAGCAGCAAACCTTCGCCCTGGGACAGGGCTAAGGCCCTCCACTTT
.	TRBV4-1	.	TRBJ1-3	CASSQEPNRAGNTIYF	TGCGCCAGCAGCCAAGAACCCAACAGGGCTGGAAACACCATATATTTT
.	TRBV12-3/TRBV12-4	.	TRBJ1-1	CASSLGIRGEAFF	TGTGCCAGCAGTTTAGGGATAAGAGGTGAAGCTTTCTTT
.	TRBV6-5	.	TRBJ1-2	CASRDRSNYGYTF	TGTGCCAGCAGGGACAGAAGTAACTATGGTTACACCTTC
TRBD2	TRBV6-5	once	TRBJ2-2	CASSSLAGVTGELFF	TGTGCCAGCAGCTCGCTAGCGGGGGTAACCGGGGAGCTGTTTTTT
.	TRBV6-5	.	TRBJ2-5	CASRPLSGGETQYF	TGTGCCAGCAGACCCCTTTCCGGGGGAGAGACCCAGTACTTC
TRBD1	TRBV2	.	TRBJ2-5	CASMAGGYQETQYF	TGTGCCAGCATGGCAGGGGGCTACCAAGAGACCCAGTACTTC
.	TRBV19	.	TRBJ1-3	CASSPRGGASGNTIYF	TGTGCCAGTAGTCCGAGGGGAGGCGCCTCTGGAAACACCATATATTTT
TRBD1	TRBV7-3	.	TRBJ2-5	CASSRGTEETQYF	TGTGCCAGCAGCCGAGGGACAGAAGAGACCCAGTACTTC
.	TRBV19	.	TRBJ2-2	CASSYGNTGELFF	TGTGCCAGTAGTTACGGGAACACCGGGGAGCTGTTTTTT
.	TRBV7-9	.	TRBJ1-1	CASSSTYRSTEAFF	TGTGCCAGCAGCTCGACTTACCGGTCCACTGAAGCTTTCTTT
.	TRBV5-4	once	TRBJ1-3	CASSLAGADGNTIYF	TGTGCCAGCAGCTTAGCAGGGGCGGATGGAAACACCATATATTTT